The rows below give T cell receptor beta chains drawn from one sample of a study of PD-1 blockade in mismatch repair-deficient tumors. TCRdb's copy holds only in-frame clones and misses some; the assay was immunoSEQ multiplex PCR. There are 120,000 or so clones in the sample; 88% occur only once, and approximately 12% lies in the top ten. Material: peripheral blood, obtained approximately 71 weeks after starting pembrolizumab. These receptors all stem from an adult with mismatch repair-deficient cancer. Each CDR3 is given without its conserved first and last residue. Each record gives: J gene, V gene, clone size, CDR3 protein. Clone size is stated in some rows and not others, as once, few, many or a class when expanded.

>TRBJ2-5|TRBV5-1|.
ASRLGQVGDQETQY
>TRBJ2-2|TRBV25-1|few
ASSEGDRDTGELF
>TRBJ2-7|TRBV13|.
ASSLGPGQKYEQY
>TRBJ2-7|TRBV7-9|.
ASSFSGRSEQY
>TRBJ2-1|TRBV11-3|.
ASSLEPAGDEQF
>TRBJ2-3|TRBV7-9|once
ASSLDRVTDTQY
>TRBJ2-5|TRBV5-6|.
ASSLRAFAEETQY
>TRBJ2-7|TRBV27|.
ASSLSPLIPQLAYEQY
>TRBJ2-6|TRBV4-2|.
ASSQEWAGPGANVLT
>TRBJ2-1|TRBV27|few
ASSSSSGQWPYNEQF
>TRBJ2-7|TRBV11-2|.
ASSLEVSSYEQY
>TRBJ1-5|TRBV10-3|.
AISDDSRNQPQH
>TRBJ2-5|TRBV11-2|.
ASSLGVSGSSETQY
>TRBJ2-1|TRBV7-9|.
ASSQQGRGEQF
>TRBJ2-3|TRBV5-5|.
ASSLSPPINRFTDTQY
>TRBJ1-4|TRBV6-1|.
ASSEVAGTATNEKLF
>TRBJ2-3|TRBV6-4|.
ASSEYGTSGRVDSTDTQY
>TRBJ1-4|TRBV4-1|.
ASSQARGEKLF
>TRBJ2-1|TRBV6-1|.
ASSVLAGEGTYNEQF
>TRBJ1-2|TRBV4-1|.
ASSQSKGGAYGYT
>TRBJ2-7|TRBV10-3|.
AVKQGGPYEQY
>TRBJ1-2|TRBV4-1|.
ASSQGIRTSYGYT
>TRBJ2-2|TRBV7-9|.
ASGSTGELF
>TRBJ2-1|TRBV5-4|.
ASSLAKAGGPYNEQF
>TRBJ2-3|TRBV27|.
ASSLGGTDTQY
>TRBJ2-1|TRBV19|.
ASSITSGSNEQF
>TRBJ2-2|TRBV6-1|.
ASSESGRGAGELF
>TRBJ1-2|TRBV27|.
ASSLKAGGGYT
>TRBJ2-2|TRBV9|.
ASSVLSGPGTSNTGELF
>TRBJ2-7|TRBV5-1|.
ASSSSSGSYEQY
>TRBJ2-7|TRBV7-2|once
ASSLKESSEQY
>TRBJ2-1|TRBV4-1|.
ASSDGAGASYNEQF
>TRBJ2-2|TRBV9|.
ASSPSSGDNTGELF
>TRBJ2-1|TRBV7-6|.
ASSYGEDEQF
>TRBJ2-1|TRBV27|.
ASSLFGGPSYNEQF
>TRBJ1-2|TRBV6-5|few
ASSYSRGGYT
>TRBJ2-2|TRBV19|.
ASLGDTGELF
>TRBJ2-3|TRBV2|few
ASRRGGGSTDTQY
>TRBJ2-2|TRBV4-1|.
ASSQEDRANTGELF
>TRBJ2-7|TRBV9|.
ASSGNGQSYEQY